Shown below are 23 T cell receptor beta chains from a single sample sequenced in a study of blood T cell repertoires in COVID-19. The data were produced by immunoSEQ multiplex PCR, yet TCRdb's version contains in-frame clones alone and is incomplete. The top ten hold more than 5% of the sample, which has approximately 100,000 clones, about 90% seen once. Sequencing was performed on peripheral blood. All receptors derive from a human donor in a cohort sampled during active COVID-19.

V and J are TRBV11-1 and TRBJ1-1, with D perhaps TRBD1 (6 bases). V lost 2 bases and J 2 bases, leaving 9 bases between the germline ends. The CDR3 is made up of 14 amino acids. Looked up from germline, CDR1 is SGHAT and CDR2 is FQDESV (reference sequence). The CDR3 loop is CASSLTDRNTEAFF. CDR3 in DNA: TGTGCCAGCAGCTTAACGGACAGAAACACTGAAGCTTTCTTT.

The chain uses TRBV7-2 and TRBJ1-4, with 8 nucleotides matching TRBD1. After removal of 2 bases from V and 8 bases from J, the junction contained 7 bases not matched to a gene. The CDR3 has 15 amino acids. Germline-derived CDR1 and CDR2 are SGHTA and FQGNSA. The CDR3 spells CASSLQGAQSEKLFF. CDR3 sequence (DNA): TGTGCCAGCAGCTTACAGGGGGCGCAAAGCGAAAAACTGTTTTTT.

The V gene is TRBV28, the J gene TRBJ1-2; 8 bases are shared with TRBD1. CDR3 length: 16 amino acids. V dropped 5 bases and J dropped 7; count of bases not matched to a gene: 15. Germline CDR1 and CDR2: MDHEN and SYDVKM. CDR3 loop: CASSPPHTGGEGGYTF. CDR3 DNA sequence: TGTGCCAGCAGTCCACCACATACAGGGGGTGAGGGTGGCTACACCTTC.

The chain is built from TRBV9 and TRBJ2-7; weak D call: TRBD2 (6 bases). CDR1 and CDR2 from the germline V gene are SGDLS and YYNGEE. Trimming cost V 3 bases and J 1 base, with 14 bases left between them. The CDR3 contains 15 residues. CDR3 protein: CASSARETRSYEQYF. The CDR3 coding sequence is TGTGCCAGCAGCGCTCGTGAGACTAGGTCCTACGAGCAGTACTTC.

The V call is TRBV5-4, the J call TRBJ2-1; 7 bases align to TRBD2. Germline V gene sequence: CDR1 SGHNT, CDR2 YYREEE (reference sequence). This CDR3 contains 17 residues. J gave up 6 bases and V 4 bases, and 16 bases lay outside the gene matches. In DNA form, the CDR3 reads TGTGCCAGCAGCCGTAGGCCTACTGGCGGGAGCTTCAATGAGCAGTTCTTC. Its translation is CASSRRPTGGSFNEQFF. The variable domain in full, with the rest retrieved from reference TRBV5-4 and TRBJ2-1, is ETGVTQSPTHLIKTRGQQVTLRCSSQSGHNTVSWYQQALGQGPQFIFQYYREEENGRGNFPPRFSGLQFPNYSSELNVNALELDDSALYLCASSRRPTGGSFNEQFFGPGTRLTVL.

The rearrangement uses TRBV4-1 and TRBJ2-1, with 9 bases that match TRBD1. The CDR3 extends over 16 amino acids. V dropped 0 bases and J dropped 8; count of bases not matched to a gene: 8. CDR1 MGHRA and CDR2 YSYEKL come from the germline V gene. DNA of the CDR3: TGCGCCAGCAGCCAAGACGGACAGGGGTACCGTCATGAGCAGTTCTTC. This sequence encodes CASSQDGQGYRHEQFF.

The chain links TRBV5-4 to TRBJ2-7, with 7 positions matching TRBD1. The CDR3 totals 15 residues. Germline V lookup: CDR1 SGHNT, CDR2 YYREEE (reference sequence). V lost 3 bases to trimming and J lost 0 bases; unmatched junction nucleotides: 6. CDR3 sequence: CASSSGQPSSYEQYF. The CDR3 coding sequence is TGTGCCAGCAGCTCGGGACAGCCTAGCTCCTACGAGCAGTACTTC.

In the case of this clone: The sample carries other DNA sequences with the same CDR3. CDR3 DNA: TGCGCCAGCAGCCTGGGGACAGGAGTTTACGAGCAGTACTTC. Protein product: CASSLGTGVYEQYF. This sequence joins TRBV5-1 and TRBJ2-7; 8 bases agree with TRBD1. With 4 bases clipped from V and 4 bases from J, the junction kept 7 bases outside the gene matches. The CDR3 covers 14 residues. Germline values: CDR1 SGHRS, CDR2 YFSETQ.

This clone came up a few times. This chain links TRBV28 with TRBJ2-3; 8 positions match TRBD1. With V trimmed by 7 bases and J by 2 bases, 8 bases remained unmatched. The CDR3 runs 15 residues. CDR1 MDHEN and CDR2 SYDVKM come from the germline V gene. The CDR3 sequence: CASTRGTGPTDTQYF. Here the CDR3 DNA reads TGTGCCAGCACCAGGGGGACAGGTCCCACAGATACGCAGTATTTT.

This clone showed up just a few times. The V gene is TRBV7-3, the J gene TRBJ2-2; D is possibly TRBD1 (5 bases). This CDR3 has 14 residues. The V gene's germline CDR1 is SGHTA and CDR2 FQGTGA. The V and J ends lost 5 bases and 2 bases respectively, with 9 bases between them. In DNA, the CDR3 is TGTGCCAGCAGCCACGGACATAACACCGGGGAGCTGTTTTTT. Encoded protein: CASSHGHNTGELFF.

The CDR3 nucleotides are TGTGCCAGCAATGGACAGGGGTGGACTGAAGCTTTCTTT. This translates into CASNGQGWTEAFF. This rearrangement joins TRBV2 to TRBJ1-1, with 9 bases fitting TRBD1. Trimming removed 7 bases from V and 5 bases from J; junction bases left unmatched: 5. Germline CDR1 reads SNHLY; CDR2 reads FYNNEI. The CDR3 loop spans 13 amino acids.

This chain connects TRBV7-2 to TRBJ1-3; D gene unclear. Germline loops: CDR1 SGHTA, CDR2 FQGNSA. The CDR3 loop spans 14 amino acids. The V gene lost 3 bases and the J gene lost 3 bases, with 9 bases spanning the gap. CDR3 sequence (DNA): TGTGCCAGCAGCTTCGCGGGAAGTGGAAACACCATATATTTT. Protein product: CASSFAGSGNTIYF.

The V call is TRBV2, the J call TRBJ1-1; 8 bases align to TRBD1. V lost 8 bases and J lost 1; bases outside the gene matches: 12. Germline V CDR1 and CDR2: SNHLY, FYNNEI. This CDR3 has 16 residues. The CDR3 is CASGRSSTGANTEAFF. For the CDR3, the DNA is TGTGCCAGCGGGAGGTCGTCGACAGGGGCGAACACTGAAGCTTTCTTT.

Here the CDR3 reads CASSLSYSTDTQYF. For the CDR3, the DNA is TGTGCCAGTAGTTTATCCTATAGCACAGATACGCAGTATTTT. V and J are TRBV19 and TRBJ2-3; D gene uncertain. The germline V and J ends were trimmed by 5 bases and 0 bases, with 9 bases remaining between them. The CDR3 extends over 14 amino acids. Germline V CDR1 and CDR2: LNHDA, SQIVND (reference sequence).

The chain has TRBV18 and TRBJ1-6; TRBD1 aligns across 9 bases. CDR1 and CDR2 (germline): KGHSH, LQKENI. The ends lost 0 bases at V and 5 bases at J; junction bases unmatched: 5. The CDR3 spans 17 residues. The DNA for the CDR3 is TGTGCCAGCTCACCACCGTCTCGGGACAGGGATAATTCACCCCTCCACTTT. Amino acid sequence: CASSPPSRDRDNSPLHF.

The J gene is TRBJ2-1, the V gene TRBV4-2; D might be TRBD2 (5 bases). The V gene's germline CDR1 is LGHNA and CDR2 YNFKEQ. CDR3 length: 15 residues. Deletions cut 0 bases from V and 10 bases from J, with 16 bases between. The CDR3 sequence: CASSQEDFNGGEQFF. CDR3 DNA sequence: TGTGCCAGCAGCCAAGAAGATTTTAATGGCGGGGAGCAGTTCTTC.

The chain couples TRBV15 to TRBJ2-3, with D maybe TRBD2 (6 bases). The V gene lost 4 bases and the J gene lost 2 bases, with 16 bases spanning the gap. The CDR3 covers 16 residues. Germline V CDR1 and CDR2: LNHNV, YYDKDF (reference sequence). CDR3 amino acids: CATSNRDSILTDTQYF. CDR3 coding DNA: TGTGCCACCAGCAATCGGGACTCCATCCTCACAGATACGCAGTATTTT.

The V call is TRBV19, the J call TRBJ1-5; TRBD1 aligns across 8 bases. Trimming took 5 bases from V and 6 from J; bases not matched to a gene: 6. The germline CDR1 and CDR2 sequences are LNHDA and SQIVND (reference sequence). This CDR3 is built from 14 residues. The CDR3 nucleotides read TGTGCCAGTAGTCCGGACAGGGTTGGTCAGCCCCAGCATTTT. Translated: CASSPDRVGQPQHF.

This sequence joins TRBV21-1 and TRBJ1-3; the table's D call, TRBD1, was not checked against the DNA. TRBV21-1 has pseudogene status. The CDR3 spans 18 residues. In DNA form, the CDR3 reads TGTGCCAGCAACGACAGTCGGGCCCATCCTCCTTATTTTAACACCATATATTTT. Protein product: CASNDSRAHPPYFNTIYF.

This rearrangement joins TRBV7-9 to TRBJ1-5; D is perhaps TRBD1 (5 bases). The CDR3 has 13 amino acids. CDR1 and CDR2 from the germline V gene are SEHNR and FQNEAQ (reference sequence). The V gene lost 4 bases and the J gene lost 7 bases, with 11 bases spanning the gap. The CDR3 DNA reads TGTGCCAGCAGCTCACAAGCAGGGCAGCCCCAGCATTTT. As protein: CASSSQAGQPQHF. The complete variable domain, with remaining parts taken from reference TRBV7-9 and TRBJ1-5, reads DTGVSQNPRHKITKRGQNVTFRCDPISEHNRLYWYRQTLGQGPEFLTYFQNEAQLEKSRLLSDRFSAERPKGSFSTLEIQRTEQGDSAMYLCASSSQAGQPQHFGDGTRLSIL.

The rearrangement uses TRBV6-5 and TRBJ2-7, with D unresolved. Trimming stripped 5 bases from V and 7 bases from J, with 15 bases between. CDR1 is MNHEY, CDR2 SVGAGI, per germline. The CDR3 is made up of 13 amino acids. The CDR3 reads CASSQTYLTEQYF. The DNA of the CDR3 is TGTGCCAGCAGTCAAACCTATTTGACAGAGCAGTACTTC.

This chain links TRBV28 with TRBJ2-4; D remains unclear. Trimming removed 1 base from V and 7 bases from J, with 5 bases in between. The V gene's germline CDR1 is MDHEN and CDR2 SYDVKM. This CDR3 spans 12 amino acids. The CDR3 nucleotides read TGTGCCAGCAGTTTATCCTATAACATTCAGTACTTC. This encodes CASSLSYNIQYF.

The rearrangement links TRBV5-6 to TRBJ1-4; the D gene is possibly TRBD1 (6 bases). V gave up 4 bases and J gave up 4 bases, with 14 bases separating them. The CDR3 covers 15 residues. Germline V gives CDR1 SGHDT, CDR2 YYEEEE. The CDR3: CASSMGATVNEKLFF. DNA for the CDR3: TGTGCCAGCAGCATGGGGGCGACAGTTAATGAAAAACTGTTTTTT.